These 26 T cell receptor beta chains were sequenced from one sample in a study of control samples from healthy donors and cancer patients. Sequencing was performed with immunoSEQ multiplex PCR; in TCRdb, only in-frame clones are kept and a portion is missing. The table shows 40,000 to 50,000 clones, with around 75% occurring only once. The specimen sequenced was formalin-fixed, paraffin-embedded tissue. The origin of the receptors is a male donor with melanoma.

This clone came up a few times. The V call is TRBV30, the J call TRBJ1-4; 7 bases match TRBD1. V was pared by 5 bases and J by 11 bases, with 2 bases of the junction left unmatched. This CDR3 spans 10 amino acids. In germline, CDR1 is GTSNPN, CDR2 SVGIG (reference sequence). CDR3 nucleotides: TGTGCCTGGCAGGGGGATAAACTGTTTTTT. Encoded protein: CAWQGDKLFF.

This chain links TRBV11-1 with TRBJ2-7; D not certain. There are 13 residues in the CDR3. Trimming stripped 3 bases from V and 3 bases from J, with 9 bases between. Looked up from germline, CDR1 is SGHAT and CDR2 is FQDESV (reference sequence). CDR3 sequence reads: CASSFSPFYEQYF. The DNA of the CDR3 is TGTGCCAGCAGCTTCTCTCCGTTCTACGAGCAGTACTTC.

The CDR3 loop reads CASSLTGPQSSYEQYF. CDR3 in DNA: TGTGCCAGCAGCTTAACGGGACCTCAGAGCTCCTACGAGCAGTACTTC. The chain combines TRBV11-1 with TRBJ2-7; D is possibly TRBD1 or TRBD2 (5 bases each). This CDR3 has 16 amino acids. The germline V and J ends were trimmed by 2 bases and 0 bases, with 14 bases remaining between them. The germline CDR1 and CDR2 sequences are SGHAT and FQDESV (reference sequence).

The chain links TRBV18 to TRBJ2-5; 9 bases fit TRBD2. The trim removed 1 base at V and 5 bases at J, leaving 8 bases unmatched. The germline CDR1 and CDR2 sequences are KGHSH and LQKENI. The CDR3 is made up of 16 amino acids. This chain's CDR3 is CASSPRISGSTETQYF. DNA of the CDR3: TGTGCCAGCTCACCACGGATTAGCGGGAGTACGGAGACCCAGTACTTC.

The V call is TRBV5-1, the J call TRBJ2-5, with D perhaps matching TRBD1 (6 bases). Germline V gene lookup returns CDR1 SGHRS and CDR2 YFSETQ. The ends were cut back, 4 bases at V and 1 base at J, with 14 bases in the middle. This CDR3 has 15 amino acids. The chain's CDR3 is CASSPGQGGQETQYF. The CDR3 bases are TGCGCCAGCAGCCCGGGACAAGGGGGCCAAGAGACCCAGTACTTC.

This sequence joins TRBV7-2 and TRBJ2-2; D gene uncertain. CDR3 length equals 14 residues. Germline V CDR1 and CDR2: SGHTA, FQGNSA. Trimming took 1 base from V and 1 from J, leaving 4 bases between them. CDR3 in amino acids: CASSLVQNTGELFF. The CDR3 DNA is TGTGCCAGCAGCTTAGTACAGAACACCGGGGAGCTGTTTTTT. Based on the CDR3 plus reference TRBV7-2 and TRBJ2-2, the full variable domain is GAGVSQSPSNKVTEKGKDVELRCDPISGHTALYWYRQSLGQGLEFLIYFQGNSAPDKSGLPSDRFSAERTGGSVSTLTIQRTQQEDSAVYLCASSLVQNTGELFFGEGSRLTVL.

The chain joins TRBV25-1 to TRBJ2-7; no reliable D call. The CDR3 has 14 residues. Germline V lookup: CDR1 MGHDK, CDR2 SYGVNS. Trimming stripped 7 bases from V and 2 bases from J, with 15 bases between. This CDR3 is CASIKQTPPYEQYF. In DNA, the CDR3 is TGTGCCAGCATAAAGCAAACGCCACCCTACGAGCAGTACTTC.

As concerns this clone: A read error may account for a junction end that differs from germline. V and J are TRBV28 and TRBJ2-3; D gene ambiguous. The CDR3 length is 11 residues. Germline V CDR1 and CDR2: MDHEN, SYDVKM. CDR3 in amino acids: CASTGADTQYF. In DNA form, the CDR3 reads TGTGCTAGCACCGGCGCAGATACGCAGTATTTT.

The chain combines TRBV29-1 with TRBJ2-2; 9 bases match TRBD2. Looked up from germline, CDR1 is SQVTM and CDR2 is ANQGSEA. The V segment lost 6 bases and the J segment 3 bases; nucleotides outside the gene matches: 5. The CDR3 covers 14 residues. CDR3 sequence reads: CSVGGLAYTGELFF. CDR3 bases: TGCAGCGTGGGGGGACTAGCCTACACCGGGGAGCTGTTTTTT.

The V gene is TRBV7-2, the J gene TRBJ2-2, with D perhaps matching TRBD2 (6 bases). Trimming took 2 bases from V and 5 from J, leaving 9 bases between them. In germline, CDR1 is SGHTA, CDR2 FQGNSA. The CDR3 is 14 amino acids. CDR3 nucleotide sequence: TGTGCCAGCAGCTTATTTGGGGGGACCGGGGAGCTGTTTTTT. It translates to CASSLFGGTGELFF. Using reference TRBV7-2 and TRBJ2-2 for the parts outside the CDR3, the full variable domain is GAGVSQSPSNKVTEKGKDVELRCDPISGHTALYWYRQSLGQGLEFLIYFQGNSAPDKSGLPSDRFSAERTGGSVSTLTIQRTQQEDSAVYLCASSLFGGTGELFFGEGSRLTVL.

The chain has TRBV18 and TRBJ2-5; D is possibly TRBD2 (6 bases). Germline V CDR1 and CDR2: KGHSH, LQKENI. This CDR3 has 13 amino acids. V lost 3 bases, J lost 1 base, and 6 bases lay in between. CDR3 sequence: CASSPGLQETQYF. The CDR3 region has the DNA TGTGCCAGCTCACCGGGACTCCAAGAGACCCAGTACTTC.

The chain employs TRBV28 and TRBJ2-6; no firm D call. The germline CDR1 and CDR2 sequences are MDHEN and SYDVKM. Deletions cut 7 bases from V and 2 bases from J, with 6 bases between. This CDR3 is built from 13 residues. CDR3 coding DNA: TGTGCCAGCAACAATCCTGGGGCCAACGTCCTGACTTTC. Protein product: CASNNPGANVLTF.

This clone was detected only once. The rearrangement links TRBV6-4 to TRBJ2-2; D remains unclear. The germline V gene encodes CDR1 MRHNA and CDR2 SNTAGT. This CDR3 spans 13 amino acids. The V end was cut by 3 bases, the J end by 4 bases, with 6 bases between. The CDR3 here is CASSDSVTGELFF. The CDR3 bases are TGTGCCAGCAGTGATTCGGTCACCGGGGAGCTGTTTTTT.

The chain combines TRBV15 with TRBJ2-1; TRBD2 aligns across 9 bases. Germline values: CDR1 LNHNV, CDR2 YYDKDF (reference sequence). This CDR3 is 18 amino acids long. Germline trimming cut 0 bases from V and 3 bases from J; bases unmatched to any gene: 9. CDR3 in amino acids: CATSRDFTAGGGYNEQFF. CDR3 DNA sequence: TGTGCCACCAGCAGAGATTTCACAGCGGGAGGAGGCTACAATGAGCAGTTCTTC.

This clone was counted between two and nine times. The rearrangement joins TRBV5-3 to TRBJ2-3; D might be TRBD1 or TRBD2, each matching 6 bases. TRBV5-3 counts as an open reading frame of uncertain function. This CDR3 region has 19 residues. V shed 2 bases and J shed 1 base, with 23 bases lying between them. CDR3 sequence reads: CARSLGGTGAFLRTDTQYF. CDR3 bases: TGTGCCAGAAGCTTAGGGGGAACGGGAGCCTTCCTTCGCACAGATACGCAGTATTTT.

The V gene is TRBV7-9, the J gene TRBJ2-1, with 7 bases matching TRBD1. Germline loops: CDR1 SEHNR, CDR2 FQNEAQ (reference sequence). Losses at the gene ends were 5 bases for V and 7 bases for J; bases not matched to a gene: 23. The CDR3 is 19 residues long. CDR3 bases: TGTGCCAGCAGCCCGGGACAGTTCGGAGGTGTCACCCTGGGGAATGAGCAGTTCTTC. This gives the protein CASSPGQFGGVTLGNEQFF.

V gene TRBV2 combines with J gene TRBJ1-3; tentatively, D is TRBD1 (5 bases). V was pared by 7 bases and J by 0 bases, with 25 bases between. There are 19 residues in the CDR3. Germline lookup yields CDR1 SNHLY and CDR2 FYNNEI. CDR3 nucleotides: TGTGCCAGCATCGGAGGCCGGGACGCGAGAGAAGGCTCTGGAAACACCATATATTTT. Translation gives CASIGGRDAREGSGNTIYF.

V is TRBV11-2 and J is TRBJ2-7; D not certain. The V gene's germline CDR1 is SGHAT and CDR2 FQNNGV. The V and J ends lost 1 base and 5 bases respectively, with 9 bases between them. This CDR3 is 13 amino acids long. The CDR3 protein is CASSLVRSHEQYF. The CDR3 nucleotides read TGTGCCAGCAGCTTAGTGCGGAGCCACGAGCAGTACTTC.

The chain links TRBV5-4 to TRBJ2-5; 9 positions match TRBD2. The CDR3 is 14 residues long. Germline V lookup: CDR1 SGHNT, CDR2 YYREEE (reference sequence). With 4 bases clipped from V and 4 bases from J, the junction kept 5 bases outside the gene matches. The CDR3 coding sequence is TGTGCCAGCAGCCACGTAGCGGGAGCAGAGACCCAGTACTTC. Translated, it gives CASSHVAGAETQYF. Filled out from reference TRBV5-4 and TRBJ2-5, the complete variable domain reads ETGVTQSPTHLIKTRGQQVTLRCSSQSGHNTVSWYQQALGQGPQFIFQYYREEENGRGNFPPRFSGLQFPNYSSELNVNALELDDSALYLCASSHVAGAETQYFGPGTRLLVL.

The chain combines TRBV5-6 with TRBJ1-1; D call uncertain. Germline CDR1 reads SGHDT; CDR2 reads YYEEEE. Trimming left V 0 bases short and J 8 bases short, with 8 bases between. This CDR3 contains 12 residues. This chain's CDR3 is CASSLGPREAFF. In nucleotides, the CDR3 is TGTGCCAGCAGCTTGGGGCCCCGGGAAGCTTTCTTT.

The chain links TRBV3-1 (or the pseudogene TRBV3-2) to TRBJ2-2, with a tentative D call TRBD2 (6 bases). In germline, CDR1 is LGHDT, CDR2 YNNKEL (reference sequence). Trimming took off 3 bases at V and 2 bases at J, with 10 bases between the two ends. The CDR3 extends over 15 amino acids. CDR3: CASSHSSANTGELFF. In DNA form, the CDR3 reads TGTGCCAGCAGCCATTCTAGCGCCAACACCGGGGAGCTGTTTTTT.

The chain joins TRBV10-3 to TRBJ2-1; D is possibly TRBD2 (5 bases). The CDR3 has 16 amino acids. Trimming pared 3 bases from V and 0 bases from J, leaving 12 bases between. CDR1 is ENHRY and CDR2 is SYGVKD in the germline V gene. CDR3 sequence (DNA): TGTGCCATCAGTGACTCTAGCAGGAGCTCCTACAATGAGCAGTTCTTC. Residues: CAISDSSRSSYNEQFF.

The chain recombines TRBV24-1 with TRBJ2-7; 10 bases are a match to TRBD2. CDR3 length: 14 amino acids. V shed 0 bases and J 8 bases; nucleotides not matched to a gene: 3. Germline lookup yields CDR1 KGHDR and CDR2 SFDVKD. The CDR3 DNA follows: TGTGCCACCAGTGATTTGGCTAGCGGGAGCAAGCAGTACTTC. Its protein is CATSDLASGSKQYF.

As to this clone: An end of the junction does not agree with germline; a read error may underlie this. The V call is TRBV6-1, the J call TRBJ2-7; 12 bases are shared with TRBD2. Germline CDR1 is MNHNS and CDR2 is SASEGT. The CDR3 extends over 17 amino acids. The CDR3 coding sequence is TGTGCCAGCAGTGTTACGGCTAGCGGGAGGGGCTCCTACAAGCAGTACTTC. Translation: CASSVTASGRGSYKQYF.

This chain uses TRBV7-9 with TRBJ2-5; TRBD2 agrees at 15 bases. CDR1 is SEHNR, CDR2 FQNEAQ, per germline (reference sequence). With 3 bases clipped from V and 4 bases from J, the junction kept 0 bases outside the gene matches. The CDR3 sequence is 15 residues long. The CDR3 DNA sequence: TGTGCCAGCAGCTTGGGACTAGCGGGAGGAGAGACCCAGTACTTC. Translation gives CASSLGLAGGETQYF.

About this clone itself: Within the sample, other DNA sequences also encode this same CDR3. The chain has TRBV28 and TRBJ2-7, with D perhaps assigned TRBD1 or TRBD2 (5 bases each). The CDR3 totals 14 residues. Trimming removed 6 bases from V and 4 bases from J, with 16 bases in between. CDR1 is MDHEN and CDR2 is SYDVKM in the germline V gene. CDR3 amino acids: CASRLRGSGYEQYF. The CDR3 region has the DNA TGTGCCAGCAGGCTGAGGGGCTCCGGTTACGAGCAGTACTTC.